This T cell receptor (beta chain) was sequenced in a study of blood T cell repertoires in COVID-19. Study in general: T cells, B-cell-depleted T cells, or PBMCs provided the cDNA or gDNA that served as material.

Cohorts were based on clinical histories the participants reported. Assay: immunoSEQ multiplex PCR; the TCRdb copy retains only in-frame clones and omits some. The table records 150,000 to 200,000 clones, approximately 80% of them present only once. The CDR3 has 16 amino acids. Germline CDR1 PRHDT, CDR2 FYEKMQ (reference sequence). V shed 2 bases, J shed 0 bases, and the junction held 3 bases outside the gene matches. This TCR derives from a man aged 40-50 years who had recovered from COVID-19. The sequencing sample was made of PBMCs or T cells enriched from blood (not recorded which). The chain uses TRBV13 and TRBJ2-3; 9 nucleotides agree with TRBD2. CDR3 residues: CASSLLAGTSTDTQYF. As DNA, the CDR3 is TGTGCCAGCAGCTTACTAGCGGGGACTAGCACAGATACGCAGTATTTT.